This TCR beta chain was recovered during a study of CD8 T cells in ankylosing spondylitis. Preparation of TCR beta libraries was done by quantitative 5'-RACE with molecular barcodes. Each CDR3 protein is one row after TCRdb ran MiXCR on the 5' RACE reads. Of 700,000 or so distinct CDR3 sequences in the sample, under 20% were seen once. Findings of the study overall: Reactive arthritis synovial fluid and blood were previously reported to contain some motif variants. Significantly higher representation of disease-linked clones was reported for matched ankylosing spondylitis synovial fluid. For ankylosing spondylitis blood, a TCR beta motif of about 8 highly homologous variants appeared characteristic.

With respect to this clonotype: Its cognate antigen is unknown.

Deletions cut 7 bases from V and 12 bases from J, with 13 bases between. In germline, CDR1 is LGHNA, CDR2 YNFKEQ. This CDR3 has 11 residues. This chain uses TRBV4-2 with TRBJ2-1, with a weak D call TRBD1 (5 bases). Material: blood, either unsorted or a sorted T cell fraction (not recorded which). The receptor comes from a male donor with ankylosing spondylitis. CDR3: CASKSDQGQFF. The CDR3 DNA follows: TGTGCCAGCAAGAGCGATCAGGGGCAGTTCTTC.